A selection of T cell receptor beta chains follows, all from one sample in a study of CD8+ T cells in alopecia areata. Produced via immunoSEQ multiplex PCR; TCRdb's table is partial and in-frame only. The table shows 190,000 or so clones, with roughly 64% occurring only once. This sample comprised CD8+ T cells sorted from blood, obtained at week 24, from a patient treated with tofacitinib. Source of these receptors: a human donor with alopecia areata. CDR3s include the opening cysteine and the closing phenylalanine or tryptophan. Each record gives: J gene, V gene, CDR3 protein.

>TRBJ1-4|TRBV25-1
CATGGFYGDGTEKLFF
>TRBJ2-6|TRBV7-6
CASSFDGTTGSGANVLTF
>TRBJ2-5|TRBV29-1
CSVEGRGRETQYF
>TRBJ2-3|TRBV2
CASRPRSPDTQYF
>TRBJ2-3|TRBV20-1
CSARDGDTQYF
>TRBJ2-7|TRBV5-6
CASSLAAGEQYF
>TRBJ2-1|TRBV5-1
CASSLYQEDEQFF
>TRBJ1-1|TRBV13
CASSWDRGDTEAFF
>TRBJ2-7|TRBV2
CASRPYVAGGPEQYF
>TRBJ1-2|TRBV29-1
CSVEVAGFDYGYTF
>TRBJ2-1|TRBV6-5
CASRSMGPEQFF
>TRBJ2-1|TRBV4-2
CASSLVTGGQGFANEQFF
>TRBJ1-2|TRBV7-9
CASSSGPRFGYTF
>TRBJ1-2|TRBV13
CASSLATGSGYGYTF
>TRBJ1-4|TRBV19
CASSISWRQARDQGLFF
>TRBJ2-3|TRBV6-1
CASSWNGGNTDTQYF
>TRBJ2-1|TRBV5-1
CASTASGLAGDNEQFF
>TRBJ2-1|TRBV7-2
CASSLGGGPGNEQFF
>TRBJ1-5|TRBV11-2
CASSFGSNQPQHF
>TRBJ1-2|TRBV7-9
CASSLGKTGLHGYTF
>TRBJ1-5|TRBV4-1
CASSQTGDRPQHF
>TRBJ2-3|TRBV6-5
CASGLAGITDTQYF
>TRBJ1-1|TRBV15
CATSRDLGVAAFF
>TRBJ2-7|TRBV13
CASSPRSDEQYF
>TRBJ2-5|TRBV4-1
CASRSTSGGAEGETQYF
>TRBJ2-4|TRBV2
CASRIFGSGAKNIQYF
>TRBJ2-1|TRBV7-2
CASSHSGGAVNEQFF
>TRBJ1-6|TRBV2
CASSQGDVSYNSPLHF
>TRBJ1-2|TRBV30
CAWSGGTGAFGYTF
>TRBJ2-1|TRBV5-6
CASRGWTAYNEQFF
>TRBJ2-5|TRBV6-1
CASSEGFRGQETQYF
>TRBJ2-5|TRBV5-1
CASSPGTVETQYF
>TRBJ2-5|TRBV29-1
CSVEGLVVETQYF
>TRBJ2-5|TRBV10-3
CATLAENRGQETQYF
>TRBJ1-1|TRBV18
CASSPRGPESAFF
>TRBJ1-2|TRBV25-1
CASSEGGGMGGYTF
>TRBJ2-7|TRBV29-1
CSVEDPPYEQYF
>TRBJ2-7|TRBV14
CASSQVPRDEQYF
>TRBJ1-2|TRBV4-1
CASSPRAPDYYGYTF
>TRBJ2-6|TRBV2
CASRAGGGANVLTF
>TRBJ2-7|TRBV11-3
CASSSLPTQTNYEQYF
>TRBJ2-7|TRBV2
CASSEWQASYEQYF
>TRBJ1-6|TRBV19
CASSNIRGRNSPLHF
>TRBJ2-1|TRBV29-1
CSVEFWGEQFF
>TRBJ2-7|TRBV30
CAWSPSGWEQYF
>TRBJ2-7|TRBV25-1
CASRNRGADEQYF
>TRBJ2-5|TRBV10-3
CAISGQAPETQYF
>TRBJ1-1|TRBV6-4
CASSEAVNTEAFF
>TRBJ1-5|TRBV11-2
CASSVSSGQPQHF
>TRBJ2-7|TRBV5-1
CASSSTGNFEQYF
>TRBJ2-2|TRBV29-1
CSGGSSSGELFF
>TRBJ2-1|TRBV7-9
CASTPMDTSSYNEQFF
>TRBJ1-1|TRBV7-6
CASSPPTGMNTEAFF